The 18 T cell receptor beta chains below come from one sample, sequenced in a study of cytomegalovirus exposure and HLA in healthy donors. Measured with immunoSEQ multiplex PCR; TCRdb has only the in-frame clones, and not every one. The sample carries 200,000 to 300,000 clones, about nine tenths recorded once. The sample consisted of PBMCs. The source of these receptors is a woman younger than 45 in good health and CMV-seronegative.

Concerning this clone: The same CDR3 can be traced to other DNA sequences in this sample. The gene calls are TRBV4-1 and TRBJ2-2; possibly TRBD1 or TRBD2 for D (7 bases each). The CDR3 consists of 15 residues. The germline V and J ends were trimmed by 1 base and 7 bases, with 13 bases remaining between them. Germline V gene lookup returns CDR1 MGHRA and CDR2 YSYEKL. The CDR3 nucleotides are TGCGCCAGCAGCCAAGGCCAGGGGGGGATCGGGGAGCTGTTTTTT. This translates into CASSQGQGGIGELFF.

This chain joins TRBV18 and TRBJ1-1; D might be TRBD1 (5 bases). The CDR3 has 20 residues. Trimming removed 1 base at V and 0 bases at J, with 24 bases between. The V gene's germline CDR1 is KGHSH and CDR2 LQKENI. The CDR3 is CASSPRRLGRIWGVNTEAFF. The DNA of the CDR3 is TGTGCCAGCTCACCACGGCGTTTAGGGCGGATTTGGGGCGTGAACACTGAAGCTTTCTTT. Full variable domain (missing parts from reference TRBV18 and TRBJ1-1): NAGVMQNPRHLVRRRGQEARLRCSPMKGHSHVYWYRQLPEEGLKFMVYLQKENIIDESGMPKERFSAEFPKEGPSILRIQQVVRGDSAAYFCASSPRRLGRIWGVNTEAFFGQGTRLTVV.

The J gene is TRBJ2-5, the V gene TRBV7-9, with 8 bases aligning to TRBD1. Germline values: CDR1 SEHNR, CDR2 FQNEAQ (reference sequence). Unmatched junction bases numbered 8, after V lost 7 bases and J lost 1 base. CDR3 length: 15 amino acids. The CDR3 loop reads CASTLYRGFQETQYF. The CDR3 nucleotides read TGTGCCAGCACCCTATACAGGGGGTTCCAAGAGACCCAGTACTTC. Using reference TRBV7-9 and TRBJ2-5 for the parts outside the CDR3, the full variable domain is DTGVSQNPRHKITKRGQNVTFRCDPISEHNRLYWYRQTLGQGPEFLTYFQNEAQLEKSRLLSDRFSAERPKGSFSTLEIQRTEQGDSAMYLCASTLYRGFQETQYFGPGTRLLVL.

This chain uses TRBV6-5 with TRBJ2-1; possible D gene TRBD2, 5 bases. The CDR3 covers 15 residues. Germline CDR1 MNHEY, CDR2 SVGAGI. Deletions cut 0 bases from V and 5 bases from J, with 11 bases between. Here the CDR3 reads CASSYSSGVNNEQFF. The DNA of the CDR3 is TGTGCCAGCAGTTACTCGTCCGGGGTAAACAATGAGCAGTTCTTC.

The chain uses TRBV9 and TRBJ2-7; no firm D call. Trimming took off 5 bases at V and 3 bases at J, with 12 bases between the two ends. There are 13 residues in the CDR3. Per the germline V gene, CDR1 is SGDLS and CDR2 is YYNGEE. DNA of the CDR3: TGTGCCAGCAGAACTGAGACGAACTACGAGCAGTACTTC. This sequence encodes CASRTETNYEQYF.

The chain joins TRBV6-5 to TRBJ1-4; D is unclear. Germline V gene sequence: CDR1 MNHEY, CDR2 SVGAGI. This CDR3 spans 14 amino acids. Trimming took off 4 bases at V and 10 bases at J, with 16 bases between the two ends. CDR3 DNA sequence: TGTGCCAGCAGTTCCCTTACCCAGCTTGGAAAACTGTTTTTT. Its protein is CASSSLTQLGKLFF.

This chain joins TRBV29-1 and TRBJ2-7; maybe TRBD1 (6 bases). The CDR3 length is 13 residues. Germline V gene lookup returns CDR1 SQVTM and CDR2 ANQGSEA. Trimming took off 4 bases at V and 6 bases at J, with 16 bases between the two ends. The CDR3 nucleotides read TGCAGCGTTGGGACCGCACAGACAGGCGAGCAGTACTTC. It codes for CSVGTAQTGEQYF.

The V call is TRBV20-1, the J call TRBJ2-5; a weak D match, TRBD2 (6 bases). This CDR3 spans 11 amino acids. Germline V lookup: CDR1 DFQATT, CDR2 SNEGSKA (reference sequence). CDR3 sequence reads: CSRLVQETQYF. CDR3 DNA: TGCAGCAGACTAGTCCAAGAGACCCAGTACTTC.

The J gene is TRBJ1-3, the V gene TRBV5-1, with 11 nucleotides matching TRBD1. The CDR3 totals 15 residues. CDR1 and CDR2 (germline): SGHRS, YFSETQ. Trimming took 3 bases from V and 4 from J; bases not matched to a gene: 3. DNA for the CDR3: TGCGCCAGCAGCTCGGACAGGGGGCCCGGAAACACCATATATTTT. Protein product: CASSSDRGPGNTIYF.

This chain joins TRBV2 and TRBJ2-7; D not certain. In germline, CDR1 is SNHLY, CDR2 FYNNEI. This CDR3 has 13 residues. Deletions cut 7 bases from V and 1 base from J, with 11 bases between. DNA of the CDR3: TGTGCCAGCACCGTAGGGCGTTCCTACGAGCAGTACTTC. Protein product: CASTVGRSYEQYF.

The chain recombines TRBV2 with TRBJ2-5; 10 positions match TRBD1. The germline gives CDR1 SNHLY, CDR2 FYNNEI. This CDR3 contains 14 residues. The V and J ends lost 5 bases and 4 bases, in that order; junction bases with no gene match: 4. The CDR3 DNA follows: TGTGCCAGCAGTTCCGGGACAGGGGTAGAGACCCAGTACTTC. It is translated as CASSSGTGVETQYF.

V usage is TRBV28 and J usage is TRBJ2-2; 9 bases map to TRBD1. Germline V gene data show CDR1 as MDHEN and CDR2 as SYDVKM. The length of the CDR3 is 14 residues. V lost 8 bases, J lost 6 bases, and 7 bases stayed unmatched. The DNA for the CDR3 is TGTGCCAGCGCCATGACAGGGGGGTCCGGGGAGCTGTTTTTT. It specifies CASAMTGGSGELFF.

The rearrangement links TRBV29-1 to TRBJ2-1; TRBD2 is a possible D gene (7 bases). Germline V gives CDR1 SQVTM, CDR2 ANQGSEA. The CDR3 length is 12 residues. V lost 7 bases and J lost 6, with 13 bases in between. CDR3 amino acids: CSAKGGLNEQFF. The CDR3 DNA follows: TGCAGCGCAAAGGGGGGGCTCAATGAGCAGTTCTTC.

This clone was observed a single time. The chain carries TRBV4-3 and TRBJ2-1, with 9 bases aligning to TRBD2. V was pared by 0 bases and J by 4 bases, with 13 bases of the junction left unmatched. Germline assignment: CDR1 LGHNA and CDR2 YSLEER. The CDR3 consists of 19 residues. CDR3 DNA: TGCGCCAGCAGCCAAGAGCGGGGGCGGTCTAGCGGGATTTACAATGAGCAGTTCTTC. Translated: CASSQERGRSSGIYNEQFF.

The chain carries TRBV14 and TRBJ1-2, with TRBD1 matching 10 bases. This CDR3 contains 15 residues. Germline lookup yields CDR1 SGHDN and CDR2 FVKESK. The V and J ends lost 3 bases and 4 bases, in that order; junction bases with no gene match: 5. CDR3 loop: CASSQAGTGVYGYTF. In DNA form, the CDR3 reads TGTGCCAGCAGCCAGGCCGGGACAGGGGTCTATGGCTACACCTTC.

The chain couples TRBV7-8 to TRBJ2-1, with 7 bases aligning to TRBD2. The CDR3 has 14 amino acids. J was trimmed by 9 bases and V by 5 bases; bases with no gene match: 10. The germline CDR1 and CDR2 sequences are SGHVS and FQNEAQ. The CDR3 DNA is TGTGCCAGCAGCCGTCCTAGCGGCTATGGTGAGCAGTTCTTC. This encodes CASSRPSGYGEQFF.

The sample holds many counts of this clone. This sample also contains other DNA sequences that code for the same CDR3. The CDR3 region has the DNA TGTGCCAGCAGCCCCGGGACAGGGAGCTCCTACGAGCAGTACTTC. Encoded protein: CASSPGTGSSYEQYF. V gene TRBV5-4 combines with J gene TRBJ2-7; 9 bases match TRBD1. The CDR3 is 15 residues long. Trimming took 4 bases from V and 0 from J; bases not matched to a gene: 5. Germline CDR1 is SGHNT and CDR2 is YYREEE (reference sequence).

The CDR3 sequence: CASSYRTGLYYEQYF. Here the CDR3 DNA reads TGTGCCAGCAGTTATCGGACAGGTCTATACTACGAGCAGTACTTC. The chain is built from TRBV27 and TRBJ2-7, with 7 nucleotides matching TRBD1. Looked up from germline, CDR1 is MNHEY and CDR2 is SMNVEV (reference sequence). CDR3 length: 15 amino acids. The J segment lost 3 bases and the V segment lost 4 bases, leaving 9 bases of the junction unmatched.